This T cell receptor beta chain was found in a study of T cells after yellow fever vaccination. Whole-study context: The authors prepared low-cell-number fractions using SMART-Seq v4 Ultra Low Input.

On this clonotype: Its target is unknown.

The study, taken as a whole, reports: Abundant bulk-derived clonotypes could contaminate FACS-sorted repertoires. A large majority of primary-vaccination clones showed up again after the booster (96% CD4, about 87% CD8). The secondary response showed a weaker magnitude and a faster peak, day 5 versus 15.

V was shortened by 7 bases and J by 0 bases, with 16 bases between the two germline ends. The V gene's germline CDR1 is SGHVS and CDR2 FQNEAQ. This CDR3 region has 16 residues. TCRdb ran MiXCR on the 5' RACE reads and lists one entry per CDR3 protein. The data show some 240,000 distinct CDR3 sequences, about 3% seen once. This TCR derives from a man in his late teens or twenties who received the YFV17D yellow fever vaccine. The sample was CD4+ T cells sorted from PBMCs, taken 10 days after the yellow fever booster vaccination. The gene calls are TRBV7-8 and TRBJ1-5; D not certain. This CDR3 reads CASTKAAGDSNQPQHF. DNA of the CDR3: TGTGCCAGCACCAAGGCCGCGGGAGATAGCAATCAGCCCCAGCATTTT.